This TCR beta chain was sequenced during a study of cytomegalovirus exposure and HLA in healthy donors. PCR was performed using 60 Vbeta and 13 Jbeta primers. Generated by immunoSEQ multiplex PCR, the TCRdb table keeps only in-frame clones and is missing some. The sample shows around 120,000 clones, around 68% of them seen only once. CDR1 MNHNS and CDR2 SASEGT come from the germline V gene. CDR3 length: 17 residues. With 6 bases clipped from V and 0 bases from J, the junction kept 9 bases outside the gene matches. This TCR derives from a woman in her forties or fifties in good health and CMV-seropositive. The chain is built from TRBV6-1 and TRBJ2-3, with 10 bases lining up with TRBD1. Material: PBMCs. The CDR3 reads CASSERGTGASTDTQYF. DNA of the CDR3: TGTGCCAGCAGCGAACGGGGGACAGGGGCTAGCACAGATACGCAGTATTTT.